This TCR beta chain was recovered during a study of Ad26.COV2.S vaccination and SARS-CoV-2 variants. Study as a whole: Ad26.COV2.S given intramuscularly, once or twice 56 days apart.

Using immunoSEQ multiplex PCR, the repertoire was profiled, and TCRdb retains in-frame clones only, with some absent. The sample gives 350,000 to 450,000 clones, around nine tenths of which show up once; 1.5% to 2% is in the top ten. Treatment meaning: roughly 18 received Ad26.COV2.S at low or high dose, single or two shots; about 5 received placebo; per-sample allocation not given. Samples analyzed were those drawn on day 63 after the first vaccine or placebo injection. Vaccination used an Ad26 vector expressing Wuhan-strain SARS-CoV-2 spike. Between the trimmed V and J ends, which lost 4 bases and 3 bases, there was a span of 11 bases. Germline lookup yields CDR1 SGHDT and CDR2 YYEEEE. The CDR3 has 14 residues.

The specimen was peripheral blood, collected in a trial of Ad26.COV2.S vaccine versus placebo. The chain recombines TRBV5-6 with TRBJ2-1; no clear D gene. This TCR was sampled from a person between 18 and 59 years old who received the Ad26.COV2.S COVID-19 vaccine or a placebo. CDR3 region: CASSVGNFYNEQFF. As DNA, the CDR3 is TGTGCCAGCAGCGTAGGAAACTTCTACAATGAGCAGTTCTTC.